This is a list of T cell receptor beta chains from one sample in a study of blood T cell repertoires in COVID-19. Profiled with immunoSEQ multiplex PCR; TCRdb holds only in-frame clones, not every one. The profile shows 200,000 to 300,000 clones, 75% to 85% of them singletons. Sequenced input: peripheral blood. The origin of the receptors is an elderly woman with COVID-19, enrolled during active disease. Both conserved end residues are part of each CDR3. Fields, in order: clone size, V gene, J gene, D gene, CDR3 protein, CDR3 DNA. The D gene is left open where the match is weak. Clone size is given for some rows only: seen once, a few or many times, or a class if the clone is expanded.

-	TRBV10-3	TRBJ1-1	-	CAISDASPEAFF	TGTGCCATCAGTGACGCGTCTCCGGAAGCTTTCTTT
-	TRBV6-2/TRBV6-3	TRBJ1-1	-	CASSYSGRGSTEAFF	TGTGCCAGCAGTTACTCGGGCAGAGGGAGCACTGAAGCTTTCTTT
few	TRBV29-1	TRBJ1-1	-	CSVAGHTEAFF	TGCAGCGTTGCGGGTCACACTGAAGCTTTCTTT
-	TRBV6-5	TRBJ1-2	-	CASRSGGAHGYTF	TGTGCCAGTCGATCGGGGGGCGCGCATGGCTACACCTTC
-	TRBV18	TRBJ1-4	TRBD1	CASSQDRGHGQNEKLFF	TGTGCCAGCTCACAAGACAGGGGGCATGGTCAAAATGAAAAACTGTTTTTT
few	TRBV29-1	TRBJ2-5	-	CSVELAGRETQYF	TGCAGCGTTGAACTAGCAGGAAGGGAGACCCAGTACTTC
-	TRBV3-1/TRBV3-2	TRBJ2-2	-	CASIWGVAEITGELFF	TGTGCCAGCATATGGGGGGTAGCGGAAATAACCGGGGAGCTGTTTTTT
-	TRBV7-3	TRBJ1-2	TRBD1	CASSPGDSLYGYTF	TGTGCCAGCAGCCCGGGGGACAGCCTCTATGGCTACACCTTC
-	TRBV5-4	TRBJ2-5	-	CASSLGGASQETQYF	TGTGCCAGCAGCTTGGGCGGGGCATCTCAAGAGACCCAGTACTTC
-	TRBV3-1/TRBV3-2	TRBJ1-4	-	CASSHAPRTANEKLFF	TGTGCCAGCAGCCACGCACCTAGGACAGCTAATGAAAAACTGTTTTTT
-	TRBV11-2	TRBJ2-1	-	CASSLSPRDNEQFF	TGTGCCAGCAGCCTCAGTCCCAGGGACAATGAGCAGTTCTTC
-	TRBV6-6	TRBJ1-2	-	CASSYGAGTGYTF	TGTGCCAGCAGTTACGGGGCAGGGACAGGCTACACCTTC
-	TRBV18	TRBJ2-3	TRBD2	CASSPQLAGTSTDTQYF	TGTGCCAGCTCACCTCAACTAGCGGGAACTAGCACAGATACGCAGTATTTT
-	TRBV19	TRBJ2-7	TRBD2	CASRGAGTTYEQYF	TGTGCCAGTAGGGGAGCGGGGACGACCTACGAGCAGTACTTC
few	TRBV7-2	TRBJ1-2	-	CASSLGMGRTLYGYTF	TGTGCCAGCAGCTTGGGGATGGGCAGGACACTCTATGGCTACACCTTC
few	TRBV5-6	TRBJ1-1	-	CASSLTGHLNTEAFF	TGTGCCAGCAGCTTGACGGGACACCTAAACACTGAAGCTTTCTTT
few	TRBV7-9	TRBJ1-2	-	CASSLGENGYTF	TGTGCCAGCAGCTTAGGAGAGAATGGCTACACCTTC
-	TRBV19	TRBJ1-1	TRBD1	CASIGTGGRNTEAFF	TGTGCCAGTATCGGGACAGGTGGTAGGAACACTGAAGCTTTCTTT
-	TRBV27	TRBJ1-5	-	CASSLEGPHRPQHF	TGTGCCAGCAGTTTGGAGGGGCCCCACCGGCCCCAGCATTTT
-	TRBV7-2	TRBJ2-7	TRBD2	CASSHGLGYYEQYF	TGTGCCAGCAGCCATGGACTAGGGTACTACGAGCAGTACTTC
-	TRBV6-2/TRBV6-3	TRBJ1-4	-	CASSSGHTFEKLFF	TGTGCCAGCAGTTCAGGGCATACATTTGAAAAACTGTTTTTT
-	TRBV5-1	TRBJ1-2	-	CASSTQGSGGYTF	TGCGCCAGCAGCACCCAGGGTAGCGGCGGCTACACCTTC
-	TRBV20-1	TRBJ1-1	-	CSASIQGTNGAFF	TGCAGTGCTAGTATACAGGGCACCAACGGGGCTTTCTTT
-	TRBV7-9	TRBJ2-7	-	CASSLLGGEQYF	TGTGCCAGCAGCTTATTAGGGGGCGAGCAGTACTTC
few	TRBV5-5	TRBJ2-7	TRBD2	CASSFSRGDEQYF	TGTGCCAGCAGCTTCAGCCGGGGGGACGAGCAGTACTTC
-	TRBV3-1/TRBV3-2	TRBJ2-2	TRBD2	CASSQEGRRGGQPGELFF	TGTGCCAGCAGCCAAGAAGGTCGGCGGGGGGGCCAACCCGGGGAGCTGTTTTTT
-	TRBV20-1	TRBJ1-1	-	CSALLNTEAFF	TGCAGTGCTTTGTTAAACACTGAAGCTTTCTTT
-	TRBV30	TRBJ2-5	-	CAWSLGLQGTQYF	TGTGCCTGGAGTCTGGGACTTCAGGGGACCCAGTACTTC
-	TRBV12-3/TRBV12-4	TRBJ1-1	-	CASSLGTQKAFF	TGTGCCAGCAGCCTCGGGACACAAAAAGCTTTCTTT
-	TRBV9	TRBJ2-1	TRBD2	CASSVETSGTHNEQFF	TGTGCCAGCAGCGTAGAGACTAGCGGGACCCACAATGAGCAGTTCTTC
-	TRBV4-3	TRBJ2-2	-	CASSQRVEGGELFF	TGCGCCAGCAGCCAAAGGGTTGAGGGCGGGGAGCTGTTTTTT
-	TRBV5-1	TRBJ2-5	TRBD2	CASCWEGQETQYF	TGCGCCAGCTGCTGGGAGGGGCAAGAGACCCAGTACTTC
-	TRBV5-5	TRBJ2-2	-	CASTPEGRSNTGELFF	TGTGCCAGCACCCCCGAGGGCAGGTCGAACACCGGGGAGCTGTTTTTT